The 27 T cell receptor beta chains in this list originate from one sample, sequenced in a study of CD8 T cells in Susac syndrome. Random-hexamer reverse transcription was applied to about 0.45 to 1 ug RNA. One entry per CDR3 protein results from TCRdb running MiXCR on the immunoSEQ multiplex PCR reads. The profile shows around 120,000 distinct CDR3 sequences, around 94% of them singletons. Sequencing was performed on CD4+ T cells from PBMCs. The receptor set was obtained from a human donor with multiple sclerosis.

The J gene is TRBJ1-6, the V gene TRBV9; TRBD1 aligns across 9 bases. This CDR3 spans 15 amino acids. Trimming cost V 4 bases and J 7 bases; bases outside gene matches: 6. Per the germline V gene, CDR1 is SGDLS and CDR2 is YYNGEE. This chain's CDR3 is CASSPRTGANSPLHF. The CDR3 DNA follows: TGTGCCAGCAGCCCCAGGACAGGGGCAAATTCACCCCTCCACTTT.

J is TRBJ2-1 and V is TRBV12-5; D gene ambiguous. The CDR3 runs to 12 residues. V was clipped by 0 bases and J by 7 bases, with 4 bases between them. CDR1 is LGHNT and CDR2 is FRNRAP in the germline V gene. The CDR3 protein is CASGLVRNEQFF. CDR3 DNA sequence: TGTGCTAGTGGTTTGGTACGGAATGAGCAGTTCTTC.

The rearrangement links TRBV10-3 to TRBJ2-1, with TRBD1 matching 8 bases. V shed 8 bases and J 8 bases; nucleotides not matched to a gene: 8. This CDR3 region has 13 residues. The germline V gene encodes CDR1 ENHRY and CDR2 SYGVKD. CDR3 nucleotides: TGTGCCATCGATTCCGGACAGGGCTATGAGCAGTTCTTC. Protein: CAIDSGQGYEQFF.

This chain joins TRBV29-1 and TRBJ1-2, with a weak D call TRBD1 (6 bases). Germline V lookup: CDR1 SQVTM, CDR2 ANQGSEA. Trimming took 7 bases from V and 2 from J, leaving 8 bases between them. The CDR3 covers 11 residues. The CDR3 protein is CSARGNYGYTF. The CDR3 DNA reads TGCAGCGCCAGGGGCAACTATGGCTACACCTTC. The whole variable domain, filled in from reference TRBV29-1 and TRBJ1-2, reads SAVISQKPSRDICQRGTSLTIQCQVDSQVTMMFWYRQQPGQSLTLIATANQGSEATYESGFVIDKFPISRPNLTFSTLTVSNMSPEDSSIYLCSARGNYGYTFGSGTRLTVV.

The chain carries TRBV30 and TRBJ1-6, with D possibly matching TRBD1 (5 bases). CDR1 and CDR2 (germline): GTSNPN, SVGIG (reference sequence). CDR3 length: 13 residues. Trimming shortened V by 5 bases and J by 7 bases, and 12 bases separated the two germline ends. The CDR3 coding sequence is TGTGCCTGGGAGGGGTTTACAAATTCACCCCTCCACTTT. It specifies CAWEGFTNSPLHF.

The rearrangement uses TRBV13 and TRBJ1-3, with a weak D call TRBD1 (6 bases). V was cut by 3 bases and J by 2 bases, with 14 bases left in between. There are 16 residues in the CDR3. Germline V gene sequence: CDR1 PRHDT, CDR2 FYEKMQ (reference sequence). The DNA of the CDR3 is TGTGCCAGCAGCTTCCCGAGGGGGGGGGCTGGAAACACCATATATTTT. Translating gives CASSFPRGGAGNTIYF. Using reference TRBV13 and TRBJ1-3 for the parts outside the CDR3, the full variable domain is AAGVIQSPRHLIKEKRETATLKCYPIPRHDTVYWYQQGPGQDPQFLISFYEKMQSDKGSIPDRFSAQQFSDYHSELNMSSLELGDSALYFCASSFPRGGAGNTIYFGEGSWLTVV.

V and J are TRBV15 and TRBJ1-5, with 11 bases that match TRBD1. Germline V gives CDR1 LNHNV, CDR2 YYDKDF (reference sequence). CDR3 length equals 13 residues. The ends lost 3 bases at V and 10 bases at J; junction bases unmatched: 2. This chain's CDR3 is CATSRGQGGPQHF. The DNA for the CDR3 is TGTGCCACCAGCAGGGGACAGGGGGGCCCCCAGCATTTT.

The V gene is TRBV3-1, the J gene TRBJ1-3; D is unresolved. Per the germline V gene, CDR1 is LGHDT and CDR2 is YNNKEL (reference sequence). Trimming took 5 bases from V and 4 from J, leaving 24 bases between them. The CDR3 runs to 18 residues. CDR3 sequence reads: CASSDPPRRFKSGNTIYF. The CDR3 DNA reads TGTGCCAGCAGCGACCCGCCGCGGAGGTTCAAGTCGGGAAACACCATATATTTT. Full variable domain (outside the CDR3, taken from reference TRBV3-1 and TRBJ1-3): DTAVSQTPKYLVTQMGNDKSIKCEQNLGHDTMYWYKQDSKKFLKIMFSYNNKELIINETVPNRFSPKSPDKAHLNLHINSLELGDSAVYFCASSDPPRRFKSGNTIYFGEGSWLTVV.

This rearrangement joins TRBV28 to TRBJ2-7; 9 bases are a match to TRBD1. The CDR3 extends over 15 amino acids. Trimming at V came to 8 bases and at J to 2 bases, leaving 10 bases not matched to a gene. The V gene's germline CDR1 is MDHEN and CDR2 SYDVKM. CDR3 amino acids: CASGPATGGTYEQYF. In DNA, the CDR3 is TGTGCCAGCGGCCCTGCGACAGGGGGAACCTACGAGCAGTACTTC.

The chain recombines TRBV29-1 with TRBJ2-3, with TRBD2 matching over 8 bases. V trimming: 2 bases; J trimming: 2 bases; junction bases outside the gene matches: 27. Germline CDR1 SQVTM, CDR2 ANQGSEA. The CDR3 consists of 22 residues. The CDR3 sequence is CSVEKGGAGEPKRRGYTDTQYF. Here the CDR3 DNA reads TGCAGCGTTGAAAAGGGCGGAGCGGGGGAGCCTAAGCGGCGGGGGTACACAGATACGCAGTATTTT.

The chain recombines TRBV20-1 with TRBJ1-1; D is uncertain. V was cut by 1 base and J by 8 bases, with 14 bases left in between. CDR1 is DFQATT and CDR2 is SNEGSKA in the germline V gene (reference sequence). The CDR3 contains 13 residues. CDR3 DNA sequence: TGCAGTGCTAGAGTCCCCACTGGTATGGAAGCTTTCTTT. Translating gives CSARVPTGMEAFF.

CDR3 DNA sequence: TGTGCCAGCAGCCGGCCGGGGGGGACCCAGTACTTC. Amino acids: CASSRPGGTQYF. V usage is TRBV7-3 and J usage is TRBJ2-5; 7 bases align to TRBD2. The germline V gene encodes CDR1 SGHTA and CDR2 FQGTGA. The CDR3 has 12 amino acids. V lost 5 bases to trimming and J lost 7 bases; unmatched junction nucleotides: 4. Combining the CDR3 with reference TRBV7-3 and TRBJ2-5 gives the whole variable domain GAGVSQTPSNKVTEKGKYVELRCDPISGHTALYWYRQSLGQGPEFLIYFQGTGAADDSGLPNDRFFAVRPEGSVSTLKIQRTERGDSAVYLCASSRPGGTQYFGPGTRLLVL.

The chain recombines TRBV7-9 with TRBJ2-2, with 12 bases matching TRBD2. J lost 6 bases, V lost 7 bases, and 15 bases had no gene match. This CDR3 spans 18 amino acids. In germline, CDR1 is SEHNR, CDR2 FQNEAQ (reference sequence). The CDR3 nucleotides are TGTGCCAGCAAGAGAGCCACCGGACTAGCGGGGTTTCCCGGGGAGCTGTTTTTT. The encoded protein is CASKRATGLAGFPGELFF.

The chain is built from TRBV12-3 or TRBV12-4 and TRBJ1-4; D is unresolved. The V end was cut by 2 bases, the J end by 8 bases, with 15 bases between. The CDR3 covers 15 residues. The DNA of the CDR3 is TGTGCCAGCAGTTTATTTGCGGCCAAGGAAGAAAAACTGTTTTTT. This codes for CASSLFAAKEEKLFF.

This clonotype was counted a single time. The rearrangement links TRBV29-1 to TRBJ1-2; D call uncertain. CDR1 and CDR2 from the germline V gene are SQVTM and ANQGSEA. CDR3 size: 12 residues. Trimming cost V 3 bases and J 8 bases, with 13 bases left between them. CDR3 sequence (DNA): TGCAGCGTTGACCACCCCGTGGGAGGCTACACCTTC. This translates into CSVDHPVGGYTF.

The rearrangement uses TRBV23-1 and TRBJ1-3, with 8 positions matching TRBD1. TRBV23-1 is sorted into the ORF group, with uncertain function. The CDR3 sequence is 15 residues long. With 8 bases clipped from V and 8 bases from J, the junction kept 14 bases outside the gene matches. For the CDR3, the DNA is TGCGCCAGCTGCTCCAGGACAGGGCGGTACTACACCATATATTTT. Its protein product is CASCSRTGRYYTIYF.

The chain combines TRBV19 with TRBJ1-1; tentatively, D is TRBD1 (6 bases). The CDR3 consists of 16 residues. The germline V and J ends were trimmed by 8 bases and 2 bases, with 21 bases remaining between them. Germline V gene sequence: CDR1 LNHDA, CDR2 SQIVND (reference sequence). This CDR3 is CASQEWGGEGNTEAFF. CDR3 DNA sequence: TGTGCCAGTCAAGAATGGGGGGGCGAGGGCAACACTGAAGCTTTCTTT.

The table lists this clonotype with a few counts. The chain combines TRBV27 with TRBJ1-1; no definite D call. Germline loops: CDR1 MNHEY, CDR2 SMNVEV (reference sequence). CDR3 size: 13 residues. V gave up 6 bases and J gave up 0 bases, with 8 bases separating them. The CDR3 loop is CASSSTLNTEAFF. The CDR3 DNA sequence: TGTGCCAGCAGCTCCACCTTGAACACTGAAGCTTTCTTT.

The V and J genes are TRBV7-2 and TRBJ1-3; D gene ambiguous. Between the trimmed V and J ends, which lost 6 bases and 0 bases, there was a span of 9 bases. Germline assignment: CDR1 SGHTA and CDR2 FQGNSA. The CDR3 length is 14 residues. The CDR3 reads CASSSDPSGNTIYF. In DNA, the CDR3 is TGTGCCAGCAGTTCCGACCCCTCTGGAAACACCATATATTTT.

The V and J genes are TRBV12-3 or TRBV12-4 and TRBJ2-5, with TRBD1 matching 8 bases. V lost 5 bases, J lost 1 base, and 9 bases stayed unmatched. There are 16 residues in the CDR3. The CDR3: CASSPGRTGFQETQYF. CDR3 sequence (DNA): TGTGCCAGCAGTCCGGGCCGGACAGGGTTCCAAGAGACCCAGTACTTC.

V is TRBV5-1 and J is TRBJ1-4, with D uncertain. The CDR3 runs to 15 residues. Between the trimmed V and J ends, which lost 7 bases and 7 bases, there was a span of 20 bases. Germline V gene data show CDR1 as SGHRS and CDR2 as YFSETQ. The CDR3 nucleotides are TGCGCCAGCCTGCAGATTGTTGGAATGGCTGAAAAACTGTTTTTT. It translates to CASLQIVGMAEKLFF.

This sequence joins TRBV20-1 and TRBJ1-5; D gene unclear. In germline, CDR1 is DFQATT, CDR2 SNEGSKA (reference sequence). CDR3 length equals 13 residues. Trimming stripped 3 bases from V and 0 bases from J, with 6 bases between. As DNA, the CDR3 is TGCAGTGCTAGCAGCTATAGCAATCAGCCCCAGCATTTT. Translating gives CSASSYSNQPQHF.

The genes are TRBV7-3 and TRBJ2-1; 7 bases agree with TRBD2. The CDR3 totals 16 residues. The V segment lost 4 bases and the J segment 3 bases; nucleotides outside the gene matches: 9. CDR1 is SGHTA and CDR2 is FQGTGA in the germline V gene. The CDR3: CASSSSIAGGYNEQFF. In DNA, the CDR3 is TGTGCCAGCAGCTCCTCGATAGCGGGCGGCTACAATGAGCAGTTCTTC.

This rearrangement joins TRBV24-1 to TRBJ1-2; TRBD1 is a possible D gene (6 bases). The germline V gene encodes CDR1 KGHDR and CDR2 SFDVKD. Trimming removed 1 base from V and 2 bases from J, with 7 bases in between. This CDR3 is 14 amino acids long. The CDR3 coding sequence is TGTGCCACCAGTGATTTTGGACAGAACTATGGCTACACCTTC. Its protein is CATSDFGQNYGYTF.

This chain uses TRBV9 with TRBJ1-2, with no clear D. V lost 0 bases, J lost 1 base, and 13 bases lay in between. The germline CDR1 and CDR2 sequences are SGDLS and YYNGEE. The CDR3 extends over 16 amino acids. The CDR3 here is CASSVGSPGDNYGYTF. CDR3 DNA: TGTGCCAGCAGCGTAGGTTCGCCAGGAGATAACTATGGCTACACCTTC.

V usage is TRBV10-3 and J usage is TRBJ2-5, with TRBD2 matching over 10 bases. The CDR3 contains 15 residues. V dropped 8 bases and J dropped 5; count of bases not matched to a gene: 11. From germline, CDR1 is ENHRY and CDR2 SYGVKD. CDR3 sequence (DNA): TGTGCCATCGGGGTGGCTAGCGGGGGAGGGGAGACCCAGTACTTC. Translation: CAIGVASGGGETQYF.

This chain uses TRBV7-3 with TRBJ2-2, with TRBD2 as a possible D gene (5 bases). Germline lookup yields CDR1 SGHTA and CDR2 FQGTGA. Trimming pared 1 base from V and 2 bases from J, leaving 11 bases between. This CDR3 comprises 16 residues. CDR3 in amino acids: CASSLSSPGNTGELFF. The CDR3 nucleotides are TGTGCCAGCAGCTTAAGTAGTCCGGGAAACACCGGGGAGCTGTTTTTT.